This T cell receptor beta chain was profiled in a study of blood T cell repertoires in COVID-19. Turning to the study itself: COVID-19 samples collected from the United States, Italy and Spain covered acute and convalescent phases. From T cells, B-cell-depleted T cells, or PBMCs came the material, which was cDNA or gDNA.

Under the authors' procedure: Nucleated cell counts were estimated from reference gene primer amplification. Libraries were prepared by immunoSEQ multiplex PCR; TCRdb keeps only in-frame clonotypes and omits some of them. V and J calls and clone size are those listed in that table; D and trimming were worked out from the DNA. The sample has 70,000 or so clones; over 80% are singletons. The V and J ends lost 5 bases and 6 bases, in that order; junction bases with no gene match: 7. Germline CDR1 and CDR2: MGHRA and YSYEKL. The CDR3 is 14 residues long. The source material was peripheral blood. This clonotype was sampled from a human donor in a cohort sampled during active COVID-19. The rearrangement links TRBV4-1 to TRBJ2-5, with 9 bases that match TRBD1. In nucleotides, the CDR3 is TGCGCCAGCAGCTCTGACAGGGGGGGGCAGACCCAGTACTTC. Protein sequence: CASSSDRGGQTQYF.